The rows below give T cell receptor beta chains drawn from one sample of a study of T-cell reconstitution after alpha-beta-depleted transplantation in children. A single record per CDR3 protein comes from TCRdb applying MiXCR to the PCR reads. The table has some 840,000 distinct CDR3 sequences, 16% seen once; the top ten hold about 5%. The material was PBMCs, mostly from graft donor cells, obtained 360 days after TCRalphabeta/CD19-depleted stem cell transplant. The receptors derive from a male patient younger than 18 who had a stem cell transplant for acute lymphoblastic leukemia, so the T cells may come from the graft donor. Both conserved end residues are part of each CDR3. A D gene is named only where the DNA matches it firmly. Not every row has a clone size; where given, it reads once, few, many or a size class.

clone_size,j_call,v_call,d_call,cdr3_length,cdr3_aa,cdr3_nt
.,TRBJ2-7,TRBV5-1,TRBD2,17,CASSTMGIAGGSYEQYF,TGCGCCAGCAGTACGATGGGTATAGCGGGAGGGTCCTACGAGCAGTACTTC
few,TRBJ2-7,TRBV28,.,13,CASSHPHSFEQYF,TGTGCCAGCAGCCATCCTCACTCCTTCGAGCAGTACTTC
.,TRBJ2-5,TRBV20-1,TRBD2,14,CSARVVAGGETQYF,TGCAGTGCGAGGGTGGTAGCGGGAGGTGAGACCCAGTACTTC
.,TRBJ2-2,TRBV7-7,TRBD2,20,CASSPRRSSGIFTNTGELFF,TGTGCCAGCAGCCCCAGGCGTTCTAGCGGGATCTTCACGAACACCGGGGAGCTGTTTTTT
.,TRBJ2-1,TRBV2,TRBD2,14,CAGGLAGLYNEQFF,TGTGCCGGGGGACTAGCGGGACTCTACAATGAGCAGTTCTTC
.,TRBJ2-3,TRBV7-6,.,17,CASSLTRVRDWPDTQYF,TGTGCCAGCAGCTTAACTAGAGTCCGGGATTGGCCAGATACGCAGTATTTT
few,TRBJ2-3,TRBV12-3/TRBV12-4,TRBD2,15,CASSSVGLATDTQYF,TGTGCCAGCAGTTCCGTGGGACTAGCGACAGATACGCAGTATTTT
many,TRBJ2-7,TRBV6-5,.,13,CASSYGRAYEQYF,TGTGCCAGCAGTTATGGCAGAGCCTACGAGCAGTACTTC
.,TRBJ2-2,TRBV5-1,TRBD1,16,CASSEGTGLRTGELFF,TGCGCCAGCAGCGAGGGGACAGGGCTACGGACCGGGGAGCTGTTTTTT
.,TRBJ2-2,TRBV20-1,TRBD2,17,CSARDQYREGVAGELFF,TGCAGTGCTAGAGATCAGTATCGGGAGGGCGTCGCCGGGGAGCTGTTTTTT
few,TRBJ2-3,TRBV6-6,.,11,CASKNVDTQYF,TGTGCCAGCAAAAACGTTGATACGCAGTATTTT
many,TRBJ2-1,TRBV5-1,.,14,CASSLDSGIDEQFF,TGCGCCAGCAGCTTGGATTCTGGGATCGATGAGCAGTTCTTC
many,TRBJ2-2,TRBV29-1,.,13,CSVEPGSGGELFF,TGCAGCGTTGAACCTGGTTCCGGCGGGGAGCTGTTTTTT
.,TRBJ2-6,TRBV15,TRBD1,21,CATSGDRDRLGSRSGANVLTF,TGTGCCACCAGTGGAGATCGGGACAGGCTGGGTTCGAGGTCTGGGGCCAACGTCCTGACTTTC
few,TRBJ1-1,TRBV18,.,16,CASSPQGGARYTEAFF,TGTGCCAGCTCACCCCAGGGAGGAGCAAGGTACACTGAAGCTTTCTTT
many,TRBJ1-1,TRBV5-1,.,14,CASSTGYVHSEAFF,TGCGCCAGCAGTACAGGGTACGTTCACTCTGAAGCTTTCTTT
few,TRBJ2-3,TRBV27,TRBD1,14,CASRGQGTLDTQYF,TGTGCCAGCAGAGGACAGGGCACCTTGGATACGCAGTATTTT
.,TRBJ1-4,TRBV10-3,.,13,CAISGEGEEKLFF,TGTGCCATCAGTGGTGAGGGGGAAGAAAAACTGTTTTTT
.,TRBJ2-5,TRBV5-1,.,15,CASSESGPKRETQYF,TGCGCCAGCAGCGAGAGCGGACCCAAACGAGAGACCCAGTACTTC
few,TRBJ2-1,TRBV29-1,.,11,CSVLSGNEQFF,TGCAGCGTCCTCAGCGGCAATGAGCAGTTCTTC
once,TRBJ2-6,TRBV4-2,.,19,CASSPRPGPGVSGANVLTF,TGTGCCAGCAGCCCAAGGCCGGGTCCTGGTGTCTCTGGGGCCAACGTCCTGACTTTC
.,TRBJ2-1,TRBV6-1,TRBD2,14,CASIALAGDNEQFF,TGTGCCAGCATTGCACTAGCGGGGGACAATGAGCAGTTCTTC
.,TRBJ2-2,TRBV7-8,.,16,CASTLLGVADTGELFF,TGTGCCAGCACTCTGCTCGGGGTTGCGGACACCGGGGAGCTGTTTTTT
few,TRBJ1-5,TRBV11-2,.,15,CASSLVPRSNQPQHF,TGTGCCAGCAGCTTAGTACCCCGTAGCAATCAGCCCCAGCATTTT
.,TRBJ2-7,TRBV2,.,15,CASSELGKQYERAYF,TGTGCCAGCAGTGAACTGGGTAAACAGTATGAGCGGGCGTACTTC
once,TRBJ2-1,TRBV12-3/TRBV12-4,TRBD1,18,CASSLNLGTGTGTRRQFF,TGTGCCAGCAGTTTGAATTTGGGAACCGGGACAGGGACAAGGAGACAGTTCTTC
few,TRBJ1-2,TRBV5-1,TRBD1,13,CASNLQGNYGYTF,TGCGCCAGCAACCTACAGGGGAACTATGGCTACACCTTC
few,TRBJ2-3,TRBV28,.,16,CASSFRAGAYTDTQYF,TGTGCCAGCAGTTTTAGGGCGGGGGCCTACACAGATACGCAGTATTTT
.,TRBJ2-7,TRBV5-1,.,15,CASSYFGKDGSEQYF,TGCGCCAGCAGCTACTTTGGGAAAGACGGCTCCGAGCAGTACTTC
.,TRBJ2-1,TRBV10-3,TRBD2,13,CAMRERDYNEQFF,TGTGCCATGCGGGAGCGGGACTACAATGAGCAGTTCTTC
.,TRBJ2-7,TRBV18,.,13,CASSPGQAGEQYF,TGTGCCAGCTCACCCGGGCAGGCGGGGGAGCAGTACTTC
many,TRBJ2-2,TRBV29-1,TRBD2,15,CSVGLAGGSTGELFF,TGCAGCGTTGGACTAGCGGGAGGTAGCACCGGGGAGCTGTTTTTT
.,TRBJ1-5,TRBV5-6,.,13,CASSLRLEQPQHF,TGTGCCAGCAGCTTGCGGTTAGAGCAGCCCCAGCATTTT
few,TRBJ2-1,TRBV2,TRBD2,14,CASSEIAGDLEQFF,TGTGCCAGCAGTGAAATAGCGGGAGATCTTGAGCAGTTCTTC
.,TRBJ2-2,TRBV7-2,.,15,CASSLWPPNTGELFF,TGTGCCAGCAGCTTGTGGCCGCCGAACACCGGGGAGCTGTTTTTT
.,TRBJ1-1,TRBV6-6,.,13,CASSIRTNTEAFF,TGTGCCAGCAGTATAAGGACCAACACTGAAGCTTTCTTT
.,TRBJ2-1,TRBV7-3,.,17,CASSFQYRAQTTHEQFF,TGTGCCAGCAGCTTCCAATACCGGGCCCAAACGACGCATGAGCAGTTCTTC
.,TRBJ1-1,TRBV7-9,.,14,CASSPETGVPEAFF,TGTGCCAGCAGCCCGGAGACTGGTGTACCTGAAGCTTTCTTT
.,TRBJ1-5,TRBV20-1,.,15,CSARVPGIGNQPQHF,TGCAGTGCTAGAGTTCCAGGTATAGGCAATCAGCCCCAGCATTTT
few,TRBJ2-5,TRBV12-3/TRBV12-4,TRBD2,15,CASSLLSGSGETQYF,TGTGCCAGCAGCCTACTCAGCGGGAGCGGGGAGACCCAGTACTTC
.,TRBJ2-3,TRBV4-1,.,14,CASSQDTSGEAQYF,TGCGCCAGCAGCCAAGATACGAGCGGAGAGGCCCAGTATTTT
.,TRBJ2-5,TRBV12-3/TRBV12-4,TRBD2,18,CASCLLLGGHGTLETQYF,TGTGCCAGCTGTTTGTTGTTGGGAGGGCACGGGACGTTGGAGACCCAGTACTTC